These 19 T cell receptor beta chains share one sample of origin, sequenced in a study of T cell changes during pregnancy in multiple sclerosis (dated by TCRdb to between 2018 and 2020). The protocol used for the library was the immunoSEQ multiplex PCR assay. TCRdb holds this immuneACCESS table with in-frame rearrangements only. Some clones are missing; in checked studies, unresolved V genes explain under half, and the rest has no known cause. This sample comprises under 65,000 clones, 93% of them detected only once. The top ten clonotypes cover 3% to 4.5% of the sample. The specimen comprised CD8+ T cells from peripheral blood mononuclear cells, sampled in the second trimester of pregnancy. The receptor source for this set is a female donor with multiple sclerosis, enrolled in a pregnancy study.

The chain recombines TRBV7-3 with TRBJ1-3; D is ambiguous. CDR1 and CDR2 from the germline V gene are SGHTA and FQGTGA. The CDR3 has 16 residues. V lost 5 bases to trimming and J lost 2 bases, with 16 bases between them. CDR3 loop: CASSPHRREAGNTIYF. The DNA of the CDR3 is TGTGCCAGCAGCCCCCATCGGCGGGAAGCTGGAAACACCATATATTTT.

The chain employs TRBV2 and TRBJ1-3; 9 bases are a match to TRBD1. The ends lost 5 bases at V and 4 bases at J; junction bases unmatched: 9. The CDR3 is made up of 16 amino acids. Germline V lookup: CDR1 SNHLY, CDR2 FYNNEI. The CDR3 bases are TGTGCCAGCAGTAAACACAGGGGGCTGGACGGAAACACCATATATTTT. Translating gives CASSKHRGLDGNTIYF.

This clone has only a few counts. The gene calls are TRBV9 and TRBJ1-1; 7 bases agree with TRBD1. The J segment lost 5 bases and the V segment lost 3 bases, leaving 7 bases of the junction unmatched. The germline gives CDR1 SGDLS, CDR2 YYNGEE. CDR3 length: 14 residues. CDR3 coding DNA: TGTGCCAGCAGCGCTCTCACAGGGGTGACTGAAGCTTTCTTT. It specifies CASSALTGVTEAFF.

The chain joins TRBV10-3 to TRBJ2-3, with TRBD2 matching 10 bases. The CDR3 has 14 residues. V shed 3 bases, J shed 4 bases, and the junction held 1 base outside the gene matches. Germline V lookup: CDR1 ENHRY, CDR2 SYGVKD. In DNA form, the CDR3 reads TGTGCCATCAGTGAAGGGACTAGCGCAGATACGCAGTATTTT. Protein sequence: CAISEGTSADTQYF.

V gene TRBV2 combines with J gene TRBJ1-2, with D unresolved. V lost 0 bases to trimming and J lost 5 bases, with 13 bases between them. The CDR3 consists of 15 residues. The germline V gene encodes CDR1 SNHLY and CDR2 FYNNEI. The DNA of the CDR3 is TGTGCCAGCAGTGAAGCGCGCGGACTGGGATATGGCTACACCTTC. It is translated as CASSEARGLGYGYTF.

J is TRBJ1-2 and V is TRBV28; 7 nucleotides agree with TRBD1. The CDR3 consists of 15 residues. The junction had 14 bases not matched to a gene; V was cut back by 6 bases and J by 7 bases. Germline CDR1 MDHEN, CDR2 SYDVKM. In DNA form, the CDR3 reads TGTGCCAGCAGACCAACTCACAGGGGCAATTTTGGCTACACCTTC. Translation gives CASRPTHRGNFGYTF.

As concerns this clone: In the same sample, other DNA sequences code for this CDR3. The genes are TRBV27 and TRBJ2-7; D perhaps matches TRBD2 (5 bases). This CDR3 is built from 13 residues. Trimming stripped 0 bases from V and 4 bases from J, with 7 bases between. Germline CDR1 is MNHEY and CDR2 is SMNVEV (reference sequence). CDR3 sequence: CASSLSSGYEQYF. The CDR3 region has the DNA TGTGCCAGCAGTTTATCGTCGGGGTACGAGCAGTACTTC.

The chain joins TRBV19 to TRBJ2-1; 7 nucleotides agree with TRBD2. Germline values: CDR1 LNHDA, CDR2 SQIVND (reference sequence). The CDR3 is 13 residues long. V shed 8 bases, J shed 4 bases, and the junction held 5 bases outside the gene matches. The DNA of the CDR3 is TGTGCCAGTGGGGAGCGGGATTACAATGAGCAGTTCTTC. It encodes CASGERDYNEQFF.

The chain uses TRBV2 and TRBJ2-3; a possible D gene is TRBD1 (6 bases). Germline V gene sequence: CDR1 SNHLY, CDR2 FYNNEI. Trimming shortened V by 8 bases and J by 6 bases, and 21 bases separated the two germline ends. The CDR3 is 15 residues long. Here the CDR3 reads CASANRESNWDTQYF. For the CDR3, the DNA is TGTGCCAGCGCAAACAGGGAGTCGAATTGGGATACGCAGTATTTT.

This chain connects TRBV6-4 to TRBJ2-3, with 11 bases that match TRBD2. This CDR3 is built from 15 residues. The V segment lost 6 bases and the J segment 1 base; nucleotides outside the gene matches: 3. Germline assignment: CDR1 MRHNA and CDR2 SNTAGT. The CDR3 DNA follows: TGTGCCAGCAGCTTACTAGCGGGGGGCACAGATACGCAGTATTTT. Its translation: CASSLLAGGTDTQYF.

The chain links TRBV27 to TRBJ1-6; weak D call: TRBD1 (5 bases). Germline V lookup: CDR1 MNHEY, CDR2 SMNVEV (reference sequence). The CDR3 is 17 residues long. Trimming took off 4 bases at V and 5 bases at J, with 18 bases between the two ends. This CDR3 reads CASSSSRVRLNNSPLHF. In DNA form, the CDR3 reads TGTGCCAGCAGTTCCAGCAGGGTCCGTCTTAATAATTCACCCCTCCACTTT.

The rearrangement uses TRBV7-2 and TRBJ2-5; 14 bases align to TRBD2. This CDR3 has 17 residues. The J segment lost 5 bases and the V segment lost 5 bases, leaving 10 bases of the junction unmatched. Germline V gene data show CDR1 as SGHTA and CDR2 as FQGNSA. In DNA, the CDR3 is TGTGCCAGCAGCCCGAAGGGACTAGCGGGGGAGGTGGAGACCCAGTACTTC. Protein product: CASSPKGLAGEVETQYF.

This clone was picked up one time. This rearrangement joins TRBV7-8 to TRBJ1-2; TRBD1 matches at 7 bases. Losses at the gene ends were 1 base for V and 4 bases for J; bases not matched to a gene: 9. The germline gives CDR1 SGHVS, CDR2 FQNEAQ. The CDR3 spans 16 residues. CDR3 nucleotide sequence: TGTGCCAGCAGCTTAGTCACGCCACGGACAGGCTATGGCTACACCTTC. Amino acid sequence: CASSLVTPRTGYGYTF.

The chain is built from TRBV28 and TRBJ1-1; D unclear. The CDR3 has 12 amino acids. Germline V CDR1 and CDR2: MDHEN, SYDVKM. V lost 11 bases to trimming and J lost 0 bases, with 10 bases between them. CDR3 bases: TGTGCCGGGCAGAAGGTGAACACTGAAGCTTTCTTT. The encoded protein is CAGQKVNTEAFF.

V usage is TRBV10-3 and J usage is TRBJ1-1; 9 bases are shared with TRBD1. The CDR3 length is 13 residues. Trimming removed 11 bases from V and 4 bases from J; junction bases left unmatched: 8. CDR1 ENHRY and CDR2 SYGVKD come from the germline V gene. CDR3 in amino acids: CASQGARGTEAFF. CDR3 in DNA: TGTGCCTCACAGGGGGCTCGGGGCACTGAAGCTTTCTTT.

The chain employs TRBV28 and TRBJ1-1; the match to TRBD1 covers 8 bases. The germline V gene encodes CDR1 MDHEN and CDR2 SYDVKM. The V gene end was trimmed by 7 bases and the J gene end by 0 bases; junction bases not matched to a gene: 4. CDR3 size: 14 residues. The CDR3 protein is CASTNRGLNTEAFF. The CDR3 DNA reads TGTGCCAGCACAAACAGGGGGTTGAACACTGAAGCTTTCTTT.

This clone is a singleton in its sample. The CDR3, as DNA: TGCAGCGTTGAAAGTTTTCTAGGAAGCACAGATACGCAGTATTTT. It yields the protein CSVESFLGSTDTQYF. The chain has TRBV29-1 and TRBJ2-3; D not certain. Germline values: CDR1 SQVTM, CDR2 ANQGSEA. Trimming shortened V by 2 bases and J by 0 bases, and 12 bases separated the two germline ends. The CDR3 spans 15 residues.

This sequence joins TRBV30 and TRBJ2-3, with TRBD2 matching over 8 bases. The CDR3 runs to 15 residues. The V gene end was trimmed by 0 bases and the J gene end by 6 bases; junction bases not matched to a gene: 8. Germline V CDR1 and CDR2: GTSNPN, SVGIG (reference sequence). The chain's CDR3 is CAWSVSGAYLDTQYF. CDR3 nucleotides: TGTGCCTGGAGTGTTAGCGGGGCTTACTTGGATACGCAGTATTTT.

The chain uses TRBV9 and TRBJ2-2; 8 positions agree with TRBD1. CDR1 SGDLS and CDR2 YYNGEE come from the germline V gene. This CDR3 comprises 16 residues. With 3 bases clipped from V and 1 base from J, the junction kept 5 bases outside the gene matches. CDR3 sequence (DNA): TGTGCCAGCAGCGACGCCGGGACAGGGAACACCGGGGAGCTGTTTTTT. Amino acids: CASSDAGTGNTGELFF.